A selection of T cell receptor beta chains follows, all from one sample in a study of blood T cells in healthy people across ages. TCRdb used MiXCR to reprocess the 5' RACE reads, holding one entry per CDR3 protein. The data hold 1.5 million to 2 million distinct CDR3 sequences, with roughly 30% observed a single time. Sequencing was performed on blood. The receptor set was obtained from a woman under 40 in good health. CDR3s include the opening cysteine and the closing phenylalanine or tryptophan. Fields, in order: CDR3 protein, CDR3 DNA, V gene, J gene, clone size, D gene. A D gene is named only where the DNA matches it firmly. The size of a clone is reported for some rows only, either as once, few or many, or as a class for expanded clones.

CDR3aa: CASSRGDQNTGELFF
CDR3nt: TGCGCCAGCAGCCGGGGGGACCAAAACACCGGGGAGCTGTTTTTT
v_gene: TRBV5-1
j_gene: TRBJ2-2
abundance: .
d_gene: TRBD2

CDR3aa: CATSRASDGNYGYTF
CDR3nt: TGTGCCACCAGCAGAGCCTCCGACGGAAACTATGGCTACACCTTC
v_gene: TRBV15
j_gene: TRBJ1-2
abundance: many
d_gene: .

CDR3aa: CSAPSGTINEQFF
CDR3nt: TGCAGTGCTCCCTCCGGGACTATCAATGAGCAGTTCTTC
v_gene: TRBV20-1
j_gene: TRBJ2-1
abundance: few
d_gene: TRBD2

CDR3aa: CASNQREGNEQFF
CDR3nt: TGCGCCAGCAACCAGCGCGAGGGGAATGAGCAGTTCTTC
v_gene: TRBV5-1
j_gene: TRBJ2-1
abundance: many
d_gene: .

CDR3aa: CASRSRTSRDEQFF
CDR3nt: TGTGCCAGCAGATCGCGGACATCGAGGGATGAGCAGTTCTTC
v_gene: TRBV7-9
j_gene: TRBJ2-1
abundance: few
d_gene: .

CDR3aa: CATSDQTEFYGYTF
CDR3nt: TGTGCCACCAGTGACCAGACAGAGTTCTATGGCTACACCTTC
v_gene: TRBV24-1
j_gene: TRBJ1-2
abundance: few
d_gene: .

CDR3aa: CASSHEWGAGEQYF
CDR3nt: TGCGCCAGCAGCCACGAGTGGGGGGCTGGCGAGCAGTACTTC
v_gene: TRBV5-1
j_gene: TRBJ2-7
abundance: few
d_gene: .

CDR3aa: CASSYSGRNEQFF
CDR3nt: TGTGCCAGCAGTTACAGTGGGCGGAATGAGCAGTTCTTC
v_gene: TRBV12-3/TRBV12-4
j_gene: TRBJ2-1
abundance: many
d_gene: .

CDR3aa: CASSLASDTYEQYF
CDR3nt: TGCGCCAGCAGCTTGGCCAGCGATACCTACGAGCAGTACTTC
v_gene: TRBV5-1
j_gene: TRBJ2-7
abundance: .
d_gene: .

CDR3aa: CSARVKVTIDNEQFF
CDR3nt: TGCAGTGCTAGAGTTAAGGTGACTATCGACAATGAGCAGTTCTTC
v_gene: TRBV20-1
j_gene: TRBJ2-1
abundance: .
d_gene: .

CDR3aa: CASSLEGKGYGYTF
CDR3nt: TGTGCCAGCAGTTTGGAGGGGAAGGGCTATGGCTACACCTTC
v_gene: TRBV12-3/TRBV12-4
j_gene: TRBJ1-2
abundance: .
d_gene: .

CDR3aa: CASSLGKGRRAYEQYF
CDR3nt: TGTGCCAGCAGCCTTGGGAAAGGCAGACGAGCCTACGAGCAGTACTTC
v_gene: TRBV11-2
j_gene: TRBJ2-7
abundance: .
d_gene: .

CDR3aa: CASRNGPSMNTEAFF
CDR3nt: TGCGCCAGCAGAAATGGTCCCTCCATGAACACTGAAGCTTTCTTT
v_gene: TRBV5-1
j_gene: TRBJ1-1
abundance: .
d_gene: .

CDR3aa: CSVLPLGGGGDYEQYF
CDR3nt: TGCAGCGTTCTCCCCCTCGGGGGAGGAGGGGACTACGAGCAGTACTTC
v_gene: TRBV29-1
j_gene: TRBJ2-7
abundance: few
d_gene: .

CDR3aa: CASSEVGPYEKLFF
CDR3nt: TGTGCCAGCAGTGAAGTCGGCCCGTATGAAAAACTGTTTTTT
v_gene: TRBV6-1
j_gene: TRBJ1-4
abundance: .
d_gene: .